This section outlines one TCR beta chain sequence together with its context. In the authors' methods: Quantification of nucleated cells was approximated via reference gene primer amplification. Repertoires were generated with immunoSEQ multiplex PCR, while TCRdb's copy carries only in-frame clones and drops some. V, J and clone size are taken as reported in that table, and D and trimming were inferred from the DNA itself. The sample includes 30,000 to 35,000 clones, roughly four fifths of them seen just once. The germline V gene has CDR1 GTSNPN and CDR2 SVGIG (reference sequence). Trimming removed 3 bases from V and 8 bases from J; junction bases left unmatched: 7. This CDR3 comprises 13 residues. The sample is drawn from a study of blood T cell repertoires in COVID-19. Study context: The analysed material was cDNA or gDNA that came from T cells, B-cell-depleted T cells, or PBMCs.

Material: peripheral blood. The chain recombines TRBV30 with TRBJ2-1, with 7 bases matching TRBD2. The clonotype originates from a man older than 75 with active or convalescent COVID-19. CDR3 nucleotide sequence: TGTGCCTGGAGGGGGGGGGAACGCTATGAGCAGTTCTTC. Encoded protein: CAWRGGERYEQFF.